The clone carrying this T cell receptor (beta chain) was picked up a small number of times. Antigen specificity is unknown. The limits of the CDR3 on the DNA are not certain, so only TCRdb's listed CDR3 is given. CDR1 is LNHDA, CDR2 SQIVND, per germline (reference sequence). The CDR3 is 15 residues long, ends included. This record belongs to a study of cytomegalovirus exposure and HLA in healthy donors. Study summary: Clustering assigned about 80% of the approximately 400 genotyped donors to the Caucasian-associated ancestry cluster.

The PCR employed 60 Vbeta primers together with 13 Jbeta primers. Method: immunoSEQ multiplex PCR; TCRdb's copy keeps in-frame clones and lacks some. The profile covers around 90,000 clones, with about two thirds appearing a single time and around 5% taken by the ten largest. Whole-study results and caveats: Most TCR sequences proved rare, with some public TCRs found in many donors.

This clonotype originated in a woman under 40 in good health and CMV-seropositive. Sequencing was performed on PBMCs. The chain carries TRBV19 and TRBJ1-1. The CDR3 spells CASSISGPGDTEAFF.